Listed here are 31 T cell receptor beta chains from one sample, sequenced in a study of blood T cell repertoires in COVID-19. Libraries were prepared by immunoSEQ multiplex PCR; TCRdb keeps only in-frame clonotypes and omits some of them. Among 270,000 or so clones, around 81% were seen once, and the ten largest hold less than 3%. Sequences were obtained from peripheral blood. The receptors derive from an older woman with active or convalescent COVID-19.

The chain has TRBV19 and TRBJ2-2, with a weak D call TRBD1 (5 bases). This CDR3 comprises 14 residues. Looked up from germline, CDR1 is LNHDA and CDR2 is SQIVND (reference sequence). Trimming took off 5 bases at V and 4 bases at J, with 11 bases between the two ends. CDR3 DNA: TGTGCCAGTAGTCCAGGGCATGGCACCGGGGAGCTGTTTTTT. It specifies CASSPGHGTGELFF.

Only a few counts were recorded for this clone. The chain uses TRBV4-2 and TRBJ2-3; 10 bases are shared with TRBD2. Trimming at V came to 0 bases and at J to 2 bases, leaving 17 bases not matched to a gene. The CDR3 sequence is 21 residues long. Germline loops: CDR1 LGHNA, CDR2 YNFKEQ. CDR3 residues: CASSQDLKRGGTIRITDTQYF. As DNA, the CDR3 is TGTGCCAGCAGCCAAGATTTAAAGCGGGGGGGCACTATCAGAATCACAGATACGCAGTATTTT.

The V and J genes are TRBV7-9 and TRBJ1-6; 8 bases match TRBD1. J lost 7 bases, V lost 4 bases, and 9 bases had no gene match. CDR1 and CDR2 from the germline V gene are SEHNR and FQNEAQ (reference sequence). This CDR3 is 16 amino acids long. The CDR3 is CASSSPQGAENSPLHF. The CDR3 nucleotides read TGTGCCAGCAGCTCGCCCCAGGGGGCGGAGAATTCACCCCTCCACTTT.

CDR3: CAISEALHQPQHF. CDR3 DNA: TGTGCCATCAGTGAGGCGCTCCATCAGCCCCAGCATTTT. The rearrangement uses TRBV10-3 and TRBJ1-5; D not certain. Trimming left V 2 bases short and J 5 bases short, with 7 bases between. The CDR3 covers 13 residues. CDR1 is ENHRY and CDR2 is SYGVKD in the germline V gene.

This clone was counted a few times. This sequence joins TRBV4-1 and TRBJ1-6; D might be TRBD1 (6 bases). V gave up 6 bases and J gave up 10 bases, with 31 bases separating them. CDR3 size: 19 residues. The germline gives CDR1 MGHRA, CDR2 YSYEKL. CDR3 in DNA: TGCGCCAGCAGGCATCTACGTCTTCCTAGGGACACGGCCGGATCACCCCTCCACTTT. It yields the protein CASRHLRLPRDTAGSPLHF.

The V and J genes are TRBV30 and TRBJ1-1, with a possible D match to TRBD1 (6 bases). This CDR3 is 11 amino acids long. The germline V gene has CDR1 GTSNPN and CDR2 SVGIG (reference sequence). Trimming pared 0 bases from V and 11 bases from J, leaving 10 bases between. CDR3 coding DNA: TGTGCCTGGAGTGTCAGGGGTTGGGCTTTCTTT. Translation gives CAWSVRGWAFF.

This sequence joins TRBV6-1 and TRBJ2-2; D is perhaps TRBD2 (5 bases). Trimming cost V 8 bases and J 2 bases, with 9 bases left between them. Germline lookup yields CDR1 MNHNS and CDR2 SASEGT. This CDR3 is built from 13 residues. The chain's CDR3 is CASGLYNTGELFF. For the CDR3, the DNA is TGTGCCAGCGGACTGTACAACACCGGGGAGCTGTTTTTT.

This clone has only a few counts. This chain connects TRBV6-5 to TRBJ1-3, with D possibly TRBD1 on 6 matching bases. This CDR3 has 15 amino acids. CDR1 and CDR2 (germline): MNHEY, SVGAGI. V gave up 6 bases and J gave up 0 bases, with 12 bases separating them. This CDR3 reads CASSLRQVSGNTIYF. For the CDR3, the DNA is TGTGCCAGCAGCCTTCGACAGGTCTCTGGAAACACCATATATTTT.

The V gene is TRBV6-5, the J gene TRBJ2-5; 9 positions agree with TRBD1. This CDR3 spans 15 amino acids. The germline V gene encodes CDR1 MNHEY and CDR2 SVGAGI. J was trimmed by 4 bases and V by 8 bases; bases with no gene match: 11. The CDR3 sequence is CASWQPTGGIETQYF. The CDR3 region has the DNA TGTGCCAGCTGGCAACCCACAGGGGGCATAGAGACCCAGTACTTC.

The chain joins TRBV2 to TRBJ1-5; possibly TRBD1 for D (5 bases). The germline V and J ends were trimmed by 10 bases and 2 bases, with 15 bases remaining between them. Germline assignment: CDR1 SNHLY and CDR2 FYNNEI. The CDR3 spans 14 residues. The DNA of the CDR3 is TGTGCCACCTGGGGGGGAATAGGCAATCAGCCCCAGCATTTT. Translation: CATWGGIGNQPQHF.

The V call is TRBV5-1, the J call TRBJ2-2; D may be TRBD1 (5 bases). CDR1 and CDR2 from the germline V gene are SGHRS and YFSETQ. This CDR3 comprises 13 residues. V was clipped by 4 bases and J by 5 bases, with 9 bases between them. The CDR3 DNA follows: TGCGCCAGCAGCGTGGACAATACCGGGGAGCTGTTTTTT. It encodes CASSVDNTGELFF.

The chain links TRBV11-2 to TRBJ2-1; a weak D match, TRBD2 (6 bases). Trimming shortened V by 2 bases and J by 0 bases, and 14 bases separated the two germline ends. The CDR3 covers 17 residues. From germline, CDR1 is SGHAT and CDR2 FQNNGV. CDR3 region: CASSLRPGESSYNEQFF. The CDR3 region has the DNA TGTGCCAGCAGCTTACGCCCGGGGGAGAGCTCCTACAATGAGCAGTTCTTC.

The V and J genes are TRBV6-2 or TRBV6-3 and TRBJ1-5, with TRBD1 matching over 8 bases. Germline V gene data show CDR1 as MNHEY and CDR2 as SVGEGT. This CDR3 contains 19 residues. The V and J ends lost 4 bases and 0 bases, in that order; junction bases with no gene match: 14. CDR3: CASSSRDRSPLYSNQPQHF. The CDR3 DNA is TGTGCCAGCAGTTCCCGGGACAGGTCTCCCCTCTATAGCAATCAGCCCCAGCATTTT.

The CDR3 sequence is CASSGLTSWRGSEAFF. The CDR3 nucleotides read TGTGCCAGTAGTGGACTTACTAGCTGGCGCGGGAGTGAAGCTTTCTTT. The chain uses TRBV19 and TRBJ1-1; D call uncertain. The CDR3 length is 16 residues. Between the trimmed V and J ends, which lost 5 bases and 7 bases, there was a span of 23 bases. The germline V gene has CDR1 LNHDA and CDR2 SQIVND (reference sequence).

The V and J genes are TRBV2 and TRBJ2-7, with 7 bases fitting TRBD1. The CDR3 spans 13 residues. The V segment lost 6 bases and the J segment 3 bases; nucleotides outside the gene matches: 5. From germline, CDR1 is SNHLY and CDR2 FYNNEI. CDR3 nucleotide sequence: TGTGCCAGCAGGGGGACAGTAATCTACGAGCAGTACTTC. Amino acids: CASRGTVIYEQYF.

A few counts support this clone. The V gene is TRBV11-3, the J gene TRBJ2-2; D is possibly TRBD2 (6 bases). Germline assignment: CDR1 SGHNT and CDR2 YENEEA. The V and J ends lost 0 bases and 0 bases respectively, with 11 bases between them. The CDR3 consists of 17 residues. CDR3 protein: CASSLDEGRTNTGELFF. The CDR3 region has the DNA TGTGCCAGCAGCTTAGATGAGGGGAGGACGAACACCGGGGAGCTGTTTTTT.

CDR3 DNA: TGTGCCAGCAGCTTACTAGCGGACCCTAGCACAGATACGCAGTATTTT. Amino acid sequence: CASSLLADPSTDTQYF. The V call is TRBV7-2, the J call TRBJ2-3, with 7 bases aligning to TRBD2. This CDR3 contains 16 residues. V lost 2 bases, J lost 0 bases, and 5 bases stayed unmatched. Per the germline V gene, CDR1 is SGHTA and CDR2 is FQGNSA.

This CDR3 reads CASSSINSGAFF. CDR3 sequence (DNA): TGTGCCAGCAGTTCCATCAATAGTGGAGCTTTCTTT. The chain combines TRBV6-5 with TRBJ1-1; D is unclear. The V end was cut by 4 bases, the J end by 10 bases, with 13 bases between. The length of the CDR3 is 12 residues. From germline, CDR1 is MNHEY and CDR2 SVGAGI.

This clone was observed once. The chain is built from TRBV5-1 and TRBJ1-1; 9 nucleotides line up with TRBD1. This CDR3 region has 14 residues. From germline, CDR1 is SGHRS and CDR2 YFSETQ. V was pared by 4 bases and J by 6 bases, with 7 bases of the junction left unmatched. The CDR3 DNA reads as TGCGCCAGCAGCGGGCGGACAGGGGAGGCTGAAGCTTTCTTT. Its translation: CASSGRTGEAEAFF.

The chain has TRBV11-2 and TRBJ1-6; perhaps TRBD1 as D (5 bases). The CDR3 loop spans 14 amino acids. Germline CDR1 is SGHAT and CDR2 is FQNNGV. Deletions cut 5 bases from V and 8 bases from J, with 13 bases between. The CDR3 loop reads CASSTNRGYSPLHF. The CDR3 region has the DNA TGTGCCAGCAGCACCAATAGGGGATATTCACCCCTCCACTTT.

This clone was detected once. The CDR3, as DNA: TGTGCCAGCAGCCCCGGACAGGGGGACTATGGCTACACCTTC. The encoded protein is CASSPGQGDYGYTF. The J gene is TRBJ1-2, the V gene TRBV7-3; 10 nucleotides match TRBD1. The CDR3 length is 14 residues. Germline V gives CDR1 SGHTA, CDR2 FQGTGA. V was clipped by 5 bases and J by 3 bases; unmatched bases: 3. Drawing the rest from reference TRBV7-3 and TRBJ1-2, the complete variable domain is GAGVSQTPSNKVTEKGKYVELRCDPISGHTALYWYRQSLGQGPEFLIYFQGTGAADDSGLPNDRFFAVRPEGSVSTLKIQRTERGDSAVYLCASSPGQGDYGYTFGSGTRLTVV.

The chain carries TRBV28 and TRBJ1-2; TRBD1 agrees at 10 bases. Germline CDR1 and CDR2: MDHEN and SYDVKM. After removal of 5 bases from V and 2 bases from J, the junction contained 5 bases not matched to a gene. This CDR3 has 15 residues. This CDR3 is CASSPWTGGNYGYTF. CDR3 nucleotides: TGTGCCAGCAGTCCCTGGACAGGGGGGAACTATGGCTACACCTTC.

V gene TRBV27 combines with J gene TRBJ1-6; D might be TRBD1 (6 bases). V lost 6 bases and J lost 2, with 17 bases in between. Germline V gives CDR1 MNHEY, CDR2 SMNVEV (reference sequence). CDR3 length: 17 residues. CDR3 DNA sequence: TGTGCCAGCAGAGCCCTTTTGGACAGAGCCTATAATTCACCCCTCCACTTT. This translates into CASRALLDRAYNSPLHF.

The rearrangement uses TRBV27 and TRBJ2-7, with a possible D match to TRBD1 (6 bases). The germline V gene has CDR1 MNHEY and CDR2 SMNVEV (reference sequence). The CDR3 has 11 amino acids. The V end lost 3 bases, the J end lost 6 bases, and 6 bases lay between the germline ends. The CDR3 is CASSLGAEQYF. The DNA of the CDR3 is TGTGCCAGCAGTTTGGGGGCCGAGCAGTACTTC.

The gene calls are TRBV14 and TRBJ2-5, with D maybe TRBD2 (6 bases). Trimming shortened V by 0 bases and J by 0 bases, and 11 bases separated the two germline ends. The CDR3 consists of 16 residues. Germline V gene sequence: CDR1 SGHDN, CDR2 FVKESK. The CDR3 region is CASSQEMGTYQETQYF. For the CDR3, the DNA is TGTGCCAGCAGCCAAGAGATGGGGACTTACCAAGAGACCCAGTACTTC.

The genes are TRBV7-9 and TRBJ1-3; a weak D match, TRBD1 (6 bases). The CDR3 is made up of 14 amino acids. The V end lost 4 bases, the J end lost 2 bases, and 9 bases lay between the germline ends. CDR1 and CDR2 (germline): SEHNR, FQNEAQ (reference sequence). The CDR3 spells CASSWTVTGNTIYF. CDR3 nucleotides: TGTGCCAGCAGCTGGACAGTTACTGGAAACACCATATATTTT. The full variable domain, rest sourced from reference TRBV7-9 and TRBJ1-3, is DTGVSQNPRHKITKRGQNVTFRCDPISEHNRLYWYRQTLGQGPEFLTYFQNEAQLEKSRLLSDRFSAERPKGSFSTLEIQRTEQGDSAMYLCASSWTVTGNTIYFGEGSWLTVV.

The rearrangement joins TRBV15 to TRBJ1-3, with 7 nucleotides matching TRBD1. Germline lookup yields CDR1 LNHNV and CDR2 YYDKDF (reference sequence). V was clipped by 5 bases and J by 6 bases; unmatched bases: 13. This CDR3 is built from 16 residues. The CDR3 nucleotides read TGTGCCACCAGCGGCAGGGGGAGGTTTGAGGAAAACACCATATATTTT. It codes for CATSGRGRFEENTIYF.

CDR3 region: CASSLRGLAVGYGYTF. The CDR3 DNA is TGTGCCAGCAGCTTGAGGGGCTTGGCGGTAGGGTATGGCTACACCTTC. This chain joins TRBV5-6 and TRBJ1-2; possibly TRBD1 for D (5 bases). In germline, CDR1 is SGHDT, CDR2 YYEEEE. Trimming removed 1 base at V and 5 bases at J, with 18 bases between. CDR3 length: 16 amino acids.

Written as DNA, the CDR3 is TGTGCCAGCCTCCCTCCAGCGGGGGGTCCCGAAATCCAAGAGACCCAGTACTTC. It specifies CASLPPAGGPEIQETQYF. The chain couples TRBV2 to TRBJ2-5; TRBD2 matches at 9 bases. Germline assignment: CDR1 SNHLY and CDR2 FYNNEI. This CDR3 is built from 18 residues. V was clipped by 8 bases and J by 1 base; unmatched bases: 17.

This clone was counted only a few times. The CDR3 region is CASSTSTGANYGYTF. CDR3 DNA: TGTGCCAGCAGCACTTCTACAGGGGCTAACTATGGCTACACCTTC. V is TRBV7-8 and J is TRBJ1-2; the match to TRBD1 covers 7 bases. The germline CDR1 and CDR2 sequences are SGHVS and FQNEAQ. The ends lost 5 bases at V and 0 bases at J; junction bases unmatched: 6. This CDR3 has 15 residues.

The V and J genes are TRBV13 and TRBJ1-6; 11 nucleotides line up with TRBD1. With 5 bases clipped from V and 7 bases from J, the junction kept 1 base outside the gene matches. The length of the CDR3 is 14 residues. Germline V CDR1 and CDR2: PRHDT, FYEKMQ (reference sequence). The CDR3 spells CASSRTGGNSPLHF. Written as DNA, the CDR3 is TGTGCCAGCAGCAGGACAGGGGGCAATTCACCCCTCCACTTT.